One sample yielded the 10 T cell receptor beta chains listed below, sequenced in a study of blood T cell repertoires in COVID-19. Clones were read by immunoSEQ multiplex PCR, and TCRdb kept only the in-frame ones, dropping some. Of under 400,000 clones in the sample, about 91% were seen once. Sequencing used peripheral blood. These receptors all come from a woman aged 25-40 years with COVID-19, enrolled during active disease.

V usage is TRBV28 and J usage is TRBJ1-4; a possible D gene is TRBD1 (6 bases). Germline loops: CDR1 MDHEN, CDR2 SYDVKM. The CDR3 loop spans 19 amino acids. Trimming pared 3 bases from V and 10 bases from J, leaving 30 bases between. The CDR3 sequence: CASSLRARPIQGADGKLFF. The CDR3 DNA reads as TGTGCCAGCAGTTTGAGGGCCCGCCCAATACAGGGCGCTGATGGAAAACTGTTTTTT.

The chain joins TRBV29-1 to TRBJ2-5, with TRBD1 matching 10 bases. V dropped 7 bases and J dropped 6; count of bases not matched to a gene: 5. Germline CDR1 is SQVTM and CDR2 is ANQGSEA. This CDR3 comprises 12 residues. Written as DNA, the CDR3 is TGCAGCGCCTTGGGACAGGGGAAGACCCAGTACTTC. Its protein is CSALGQGKTQYF. The full variable domain, its missing parts supplied by reference TRBV29-1 and TRBJ2-5, is SAVISQKPSRDICQRGTSLTIQCQVDSQVTMMFWYRQQPGQSLTLIATANQGSEATYESGFVIDKFPISRPNLTFSTLTVSNMSPEDSSIYLCSALGQGKTQYFGPGTRLLVL.

The sample holds a few counts of this clone. J is TRBJ2-1 and V is TRBV29-1; 9 nucleotides align to TRBD1. V trimming: 5 bases; J trimming: 8 bases; junction bases outside the gene matches: 16. Looked up from germline, CDR1 is SQVTM and CDR2 is ANQGSEA. The CDR3 spans 16 residues. The CDR3 nucleotides read TGCAGCGTTCCCTTTAGAGCGACAGGGGGTATGTATGAGCAGTTCTTC. Protein product: CSVPFRATGGMYEQFF.

About this clone itself: Other DNA sequences in the same sample also yield this CDR3. The chain recombines TRBV2 with TRBJ2-5; no reliable D call. This CDR3 contains 11 residues. Trimming took off 4 bases at V and 5 bases at J, with 5 bases between the two ends. The germline gives CDR1 SNHLY, CDR2 FYNNEI. CDR3 coding DNA: TGTGCCAGCAGTGCGGAGGAGACCCAGTACTTC. Protein sequence: CASSAEETQYF.

V usage is TRBV2 and J usage is TRBJ2-5; 8 bases are a match to TRBD1. With 6 bases clipped from V and 2 bases from J, the junction kept 5 bases outside the gene matches. This CDR3 is built from 14 residues. CDR1 and CDR2 from the germline V gene are SNHLY and FYNNEI. As DNA, the CDR3 is TGTGCCAGCAGGAGGACAGGGCCGCAAGAGACCCAGTACTTC. This encodes CASRRTGPQETQYF.

The chain combines TRBV6-6 with TRBJ1-5; no clear D gene. Trimming took off 1 base at V and 0 bases at J, with 7 bases between the two ends. This CDR3 is 15 amino acids long. The V gene's germline CDR1 is MNHNY and CDR2 SVGAGI (reference sequence). Here the CDR3 reads CASSYWQNSNQPQHF. CDR3 nucleotides: TGTGCCAGCAGTTACTGGCAGAATAGCAATCAGCCCCAGCATTTT.

This chain links TRBV29-1 with TRBJ1-1, with 11 positions matching TRBD1. Trimming at V came to 6 bases and at J to 3 bases, leaving 3 bases not matched to a gene. Germline lookup yields CDR1 SQVTM and CDR2 ANQGSEA. This CDR3 contains 13 residues. The CDR3 sequence is CSVGTGGYTEAFF. In DNA, the CDR3 is TGCAGCGTCGGGACAGGGGGGTACACTGAAGCTTTCTTT. The complete variable domain, with remaining parts taken from reference TRBV29-1 and TRBJ1-1, reads SAVISQKPSRDICQRGTSLTIQCQVDSQVTMMFWYRQQPGQSLTLIATANQGSEATYESGFVIDKFPISRPNLTFSTLTVSNMSPEDSSIYLCSVGTGGYTEAFFGQGTRLTVV.

The chain employs TRBV19 and TRBJ1-1, with D unresolved. Germline V gives CDR1 LNHDA, CDR2 SQIVND (reference sequence). V was clipped by 7 bases and J by 3 bases, with 12 bases between them. CDR3 size: 13 residues. CDR3 sequence: CASKRARDTEAFF. The CDR3 DNA follows: TGTGCCAGTAAACGGGCGAGGGACACTGAAGCTTTCTTT.

This rearrangement joins TRBV5-1 to TRBJ2-7; the D gene is possibly TRBD2 (6 bases). The V gene lost 4 bases and the J gene lost 2 bases, with 19 bases spanning the gap. This CDR3 is built from 16 residues. Germline V gene lookup returns CDR1 SGHRS and CDR2 YFSETQ. This CDR3 is CASSEKTSRGTYEQYV. CDR3 bases: TGCGCCAGCAGCGAAAAGACTAGTCGGGGGACCTACGAGCAGTACGTC.

The chain carries TRBV5-4 and TRBJ2-7; a weak D match, TRBD2 (5 bases). Germline assignment: CDR1 SGHNT and CDR2 YYREEE (reference sequence). CDR3 length equals 13 residues. The V end lost 3 bases, the J end lost 4 bases, and 11 bases lay between the germline ends. The CDR3 is CASSSVEGYEQYF. Here the CDR3 DNA reads TGTGCCAGCAGCTCCGTAGAGGGTTACGAGCAGTACTTC.